These T cell receptor beta chains were read from a single sample in a study of T cells in Graves' hyperthyroidism and ophthalmopathy. MiXCR was run by TCRdb on the multiplex PCR reads, yielding one entry per CDR3 protein. The sample has roughly 280,000 distinct CDR3 sequences, more than 15% seen once. The material sequenced was blood. These receptors came from a woman between 55 and 75 years old with Graves' ophthalmopathy. Both conserved end residues are part of each CDR3. The D gene is left open where the match is weak. Size values are once, few and many counts, or a class for expanded clones, and some rows have none.

d_call: TRBD1
j_call: TRBJ2-5
clone_size: many
v_call: TRBV6-1
cdr3_aa: CASSGRQGVPTQETQYF
cdr3_nt: TGTGCCAGCAGTGGGAGACAGGGAGTCCCGACACAAGAGACCCAGTACTTC

d_call: NA
j_call: TRBJ1-2
clone_size: many
v_call: TRBV7-2
cdr3_aa: CASSLSGVFGYGYTF
cdr3_nt: TGTGCCAGCAGCTTATCGGGGGTATTCGGCTATGGCTACACCTTC

d_call: NA
j_call: TRBJ2-1
clone_size: NA
v_call: TRBV24-1
cdr3_aa: CATSDLLGRGGLNEQFF
cdr3_nt: TGTGCCACCAGTGATTTGCTCGGGAGAGGGGGTTTGAATGAGCAGTTCTTC

d_call: NA
j_call: TRBJ2-5
clone_size: many
v_call: TRBV12-3/TRBV12-4
cdr3_aa: CASSLAGRSAQETQYF
cdr3_nt: TGTGCCAGCAGTTTAGCGGGCAGGTCGGCACAAGAGACCCAGTACTTC

d_call: NA
j_call: TRBJ2-1
clone_size: many
v_call: TRBV6-2/TRBV6-3
cdr3_aa: CASSYDGGSYNEQFF
cdr3_nt: TGTGCCAGCAGTTACGACGGGGGCTCCTACAATGAGCAGTTCTTC

d_call: NA
j_call: TRBJ2-5
clone_size: many
v_call: TRBV7-2
cdr3_aa: CASSLMRGQETQYF
cdr3_nt: TGTGCCAGCAGCTTAATGCGGGGCCAAGAGACCCAGTACTTC

d_call: NA
j_call: TRBJ1-1
clone_size: many
v_call: TRBV18
cdr3_aa: CASSPSGQYTEAFF
cdr3_nt: TGTGCCAGCTCACCATCAGGACAGTACACTGAAGCTTTCTTT

d_call: TRBD1
j_call: TRBJ1-2
clone_size: many
v_call: TRBV7-2
cdr3_aa: CASSLESGGSGYTF
cdr3_nt: TGTGCCAGCAGCTTAGAATCAGGGGGCAGTGGCTACACCTTC

d_call: NA
j_call: TRBJ2-7
clone_size: many
v_call: TRBV20-1
cdr3_aa: CSAYRAGHSSYEQYF
cdr3_nt: TGCAGTGCTTACCGTGCGGGACATAGCTCCTACGAGCAGTACTTC

d_call: NA
j_call: TRBJ2-6
clone_size: NA
v_call: TRBV28
cdr3_aa: CASSPTGLAGANVLTF
cdr3_nt: TGTGCCAGCAGTCCCACCGGACTTGCCGGGGCCAACGTCCTGACTTTC

d_call: NA
j_call: TRBJ1-4
clone_size: many
v_call: TRBV18
cdr3_aa: CASSSEAKLFF
cdr3_nt: TGTGCCAGCTCATCAGAGGCAAAACTGTTTTTT

d_call: TRBD2
j_call: TRBJ2-1
clone_size: many
v_call: TRBV20-1
cdr3_aa: CSARGVTSGSSYNEQFF
cdr3_nt: TGCAGTGCTAGGGGTGTGACTAGCGGAAGCTCCTACAATGAGCAGTTCTTC

d_call: TRBD2
j_call: TRBJ2-2
clone_size: NA
v_call: TRBV5-1
cdr3_aa: CASSSREGPFAGELFF
cdr3_nt: TGCGCCAGCAGCTCCCGGGAGGGACCGTTCGCCGGGGAGCTGTTTTTT

d_call: NA
j_call: TRBJ2-3
clone_size: many
v_call: TRBV7-2
cdr3_aa: CASSLGGASTDTQYF
cdr3_nt: TGTGCCAGCAGCTTAGGGGGGGCTAGCACAGATACGCAGTATTTT

d_call: TRBD2
j_call: TRBJ2-4
clone_size: few
v_call: TRBV3-1
cdr3_aa: CASSQESLAGINIQYF
cdr3_nt: TGTGCCAGCAGCCAAGAATCTCTAGCGGGTATCAACATTCAGTACTTC

d_call: TRBD2
j_call: TRBJ2-7
clone_size: NA
v_call: TRBV9
cdr3_aa: CASSATSGGLPYEQYF
cdr3_nt: TGTGCCAGCAGCGCGACTAGCGGGGGGCTTCCCTACGAGCAGTACTTC

d_call: NA
j_call: TRBJ2-1
clone_size: NA
v_call: TRBV7-9
cdr3_aa: CASTQGAPEAGVVNEQFF
cdr3_nt: TGTGCCAGCACACAGGGGGCTCCTGAAGCGGGAGTTGTGAATGAGCAGTTCTTC

d_call: NA
j_call: TRBJ1-5
clone_size: many
v_call: TRBV27
cdr3_aa: CASSLDGYSNQPQHF
cdr3_nt: TGTGCCAGCAGTTTGGATGGATATAGCAATCAGCCCCAGCATTTT

d_call: NA
j_call: TRBJ2-5
clone_size: few
v_call: TRBV5-1
cdr3_aa: CASKGGTETQYF
cdr3_nt: TGCGCCAGCAAGGGGGGGACGGAGACCCAGTACTTC

d_call: NA
j_call: TRBJ1-2
clone_size: many
v_call: TRBV20-1
cdr3_aa: CSARDPGHSGYTF
cdr3_nt: TGCAGTGCTAGAGATCCCGGGCATTCGGGCTACACCTTC

d_call: TRBD2
j_call: TRBJ2-1
clone_size: once
v_call: TRBV11-2
cdr3_aa: CASSLSLAGGNEQFF
cdr3_nt: TGTGCCAGCAGCTTAAGCCTAGCGGGGGGGAATGAGCAGTTCTTC

d_call: TRBD1
j_call: TRBJ2-2
clone_size: few
v_call: TRBV7-2
cdr3_aa: CASTPPGQGVGTGELFF
cdr3_nt: TGTGCCAGCACCCCCCCGGGACAGGGGGTCGGGACCGGGGAGCTGTTTTTT

d_call: NA
j_call: TRBJ2-7
clone_size: many
v_call: TRBV27
cdr3_aa: CASSFRDIDNEQYF
cdr3_nt: TGTGCCAGCAGTTTCCGGGACATAGACAACGAGCAGTACTTC

d_call: TRBD2
j_call: TRBJ2-5
clone_size: many
v_call: TRBV6-1
cdr3_aa: CASSNRLAGGQETQYF
cdr3_nt: TGTGCCAGCAGTAACCGACTAGCGGGGGGGCAAGAGACCCAGTACTTC

d_call: NA
j_call: TRBJ1-1
clone_size: many
v_call: TRBV7-9
cdr3_aa: CASSRRAASGMNTEAFF
cdr3_nt: TGTGCCAGCAGCCGACGGGCGGCCTCAGGGATGAACACTGAAGCTTTCTTT

d_call: NA
j_call: TRBJ1-2
clone_size: many
v_call: TRBV7-9
cdr3_aa: CASSQNRVRPYGYTF
cdr3_nt: TGTGCCAGCAGCCAGAACAGGGTGAGACCCTATGGCTACACCTTC

d_call: NA
j_call: TRBJ1-4
clone_size: NA
v_call: TRBV19
cdr3_aa: CASSIGRFNEKLFF
cdr3_nt: TGTGCCAGTAGTATTGGGAGATTTAATGAAAAACTGTTTTTT

d_call: NA
j_call: TRBJ2-2
clone_size: many
v_call: TRBV11-2
cdr3_aa: CASSLVPHNTGELFF
cdr3_nt: TGTGCCAGCAGCTTAGTCCCGCACAACACCGGGGAGCTGTTTTTT

d_call: NA
j_call: TRBJ2-7
clone_size: NA
v_call: TRBV28
cdr3_aa: CASRSGRREQYF
cdr3_nt: TGTGCCAGCAGGTCAGGGAGGCGGGAGCAGTACTTC

d_call: TRBD2
j_call: TRBJ2-1
clone_size: many
v_call: TRBV6-1
cdr3_aa: CASSRGLAGGFNEQFF
cdr3_nt: TGTGCCAGCAGTCGCGGACTAGCGGGAGGTTTCAATGAGCAGTTCTTC

d_call: NA
j_call: TRBJ2-3
clone_size: few
v_call: TRBV24-1
cdr3_aa: CATSEKQNSGTQYF
cdr3_nt: TGTGCCACCAGTGAAAAACAGAATTCGGGTACGCAGTATTTT

d_call: NA
j_call: TRBJ2-7
clone_size: NA
v_call: TRBV10-3
cdr3_aa: CAISDSDTSYEQYF
cdr3_nt: TGTGCCATCAGTGACTCCGACACTTCCTACGAGCAGTACTTC

d_call: NA
j_call: TRBJ2-5
clone_size: NA
v_call: TRBV20-1
cdr3_aa: CSARRDTILYF
cdr3_nt: TGCAGTGCGCGCCGAGACACAATCCTGTACTTC

d_call: TRBD1
j_call: TRBJ1-3
clone_size: NA
v_call: TRBV27
cdr3_aa: CASSEGQGYSGNTIYF
cdr3_nt: TGTGCCAGCAGTGAGGGACAGGGGTACTCTGGAAACACCATATATTTT

d_call: NA
j_call: TRBJ2-1
clone_size: many
v_call: TRBV15
cdr3_aa: CATSKLSSYNEQFF
cdr3_nt: TGTGCCACCAGCAAACTAAGCTCCTACAATGAGCAGTTCTTC

d_call: NA
j_call: TRBJ2-2
clone_size: many
v_call: TRBV6-1
cdr3_aa: CASNQDYSNTGELFF
cdr3_nt: TGTGCCAGCAACCAGGACTACTCGAACACCGGGGAGCTGTTTTTT

d_call: TRBD1
j_call: TRBJ2-7
clone_size: many
v_call: TRBV28
cdr3_aa: CASSSGQDYEQYF
cdr3_nt: TGTGCCAGCAGTTCGGGACAGGACTACGAGCAGTACTTC

d_call: NA
j_call: TRBJ1-2
clone_size: many
v_call: TRBV4-1
cdr3_aa: CASSQDPNRQYGYTF
cdr3_nt: TGCGCCAGCAGCCAAGATCCTAACCGACAGTATGGCTACACCTTC

d_call: TRBD1
j_call: TRBJ1-1
clone_size: many
v_call: TRBV28
cdr3_aa: CASSLPNQGGTEAFF
cdr3_nt: TGTGCCAGCAGTCTGCCCAACCAGGGGGGGACTGAAGCTTTCTTT

d_call: TRBD1
j_call: TRBJ1-2
clone_size: once
v_call: TRBV24-1
cdr3_aa: CATSDPGQGKDGYTF
cdr3_nt: TGTGCCACCAGTGACCCTGGACAGGGGAAGGATGGCTACACCTTC

d_call: NA
j_call: TRBJ1-2
clone_size: many
v_call: TRBV2
cdr3_aa: CASSNRRTDYGYTF
cdr3_nt: TGTGCCAGCAGTAACCGGCGGACCGACTATGGCTACACCTTC

d_call: TRBD2
j_call: TRBJ2-3
clone_size: many
v_call: TRBV2
cdr3_aa: CASSQAGGNTDTQYF
cdr3_nt: TGTGCCAGCAGCCAAGCGGGAGGTAACACAGATACGCAGTATTTT

d_call: TRBD2
j_call: TRBJ2-5
clone_size: NA
v_call: TRBV6-1
cdr3_aa: CASNMAGGNQETQYF
cdr3_nt: TGTGCCAGCAACATGGCGGGGGGGAATCAAGAGACCCAGTACTTC

d_call: NA
j_call: TRBJ1-1
clone_size: NA
v_call: TRBV2
cdr3_aa: CASSVKFMNTEACF
cdr3_nt: TGTGCCAGCAGTGTCAAGTTTATGAACACTGAAGCTTGCTTT

d_call: TRBD2
j_call: TRBJ2-7
clone_size: many
v_call: TRBV3-1
cdr3_aa: CASSHSRLAPQQYF
cdr3_nt: TGTGCCAGCAGCCACTCCCGACTAGCGCCCCAGCAGTACTTC

d_call: NA
j_call: TRBJ1-4
clone_size: many
v_call: TRBV12-3/TRBV12-4
cdr3_aa: CASSLRTEATNEKLFF
cdr3_nt: TGTGCCAGCAGTCTACGGACGGAAGCAACTAATGAAAAACTGTTTTTT

d_call: TRBD1
j_call: TRBJ1-2
clone_size: NA
v_call: TRBV4-3
cdr3_aa: CASSQDRGTANYGYTF
cdr3_nt: TGCGCCAGCAGCCAAGATCGCGGGACAGCTAACTATGGCTACACCTTC

d_call: TRBD1
j_call: TRBJ1-3
clone_size: many
v_call: TRBV5-1
cdr3_aa: CASSGGTGENTIYF
cdr3_nt: TGCGCCAGCAGCGGCGGGACAGGGGAGAACACCATATATTTT

d_call: NA
j_call: TRBJ1-4
clone_size: NA
v_call: TRBV7-9
cdr3_aa: CASSLTVRLPYANEKLFF
cdr3_nt: TGTGCCAGCAGCTTGACCGTACGCCTCCCCTACGCTAATGAAAAACTGTTTTTT

d_call: NA
j_call: TRBJ1-2
clone_size: NA
v_call: TRBV5-1
cdr3_aa: CASSLGNNDGYTF
cdr3_nt: TGCGCCAGCAGCTTGGGAAACAATGATGGCTACACCTTC